One T cell receptor beta chain is described in this entry. The CDR3 is made up of 14 amino acids. The V end lost 2 bases, the J end lost 2 bases, and 7 bases lay between the germline ends. Germline V gene sequence: CDR1 SGHRS, CDR2 YFSETQ. This record comes from a study of T cell changes during pregnancy in multiple sclerosis. Clones were read by immunoSEQ multiplex PCR, and TCRdb kept only the in-frame ones, dropping some. The repertoire has around 30,000 clones, around nine tenths of them found once; the top ten carry around 4.5%. The sequence came from a female donor with multiple sclerosis, enrolled in a pregnancy study. This chain connects TRBV5-1 to TRBJ2-2; a possible D gene is TRBD1 (5 bases). The source material was CD8+ T cells from peripheral blood mononuclear cells, sampled in the second trimester of pregnancy. CDR3 in amino acids: CASSLDRNTGELFF. In DNA form, the CDR3 reads TGCGCCAGCAGCTTAGACAGAAACACCGGGGAGCTGTTTTTT.